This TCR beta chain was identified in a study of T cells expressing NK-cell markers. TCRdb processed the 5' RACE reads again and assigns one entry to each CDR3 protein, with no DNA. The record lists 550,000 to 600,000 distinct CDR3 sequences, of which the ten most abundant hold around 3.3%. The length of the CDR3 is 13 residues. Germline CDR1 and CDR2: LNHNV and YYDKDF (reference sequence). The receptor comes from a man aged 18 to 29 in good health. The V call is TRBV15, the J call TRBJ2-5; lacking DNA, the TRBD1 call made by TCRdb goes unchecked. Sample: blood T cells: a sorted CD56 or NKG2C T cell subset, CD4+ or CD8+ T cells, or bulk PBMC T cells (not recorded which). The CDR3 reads CATSSPPEETQYF.